This TCR beta chain was documented in a study of blood T cell repertoires in COVID-19. The overall study: COVID-19 samples collected from the United States, Italy and Spain covered acute and convalescent phases. PBMCs, B-cell-depleted T cells, or T cells were the source of the cDNA or gDNA that made up the material.

The CDR3 length is 15 residues. Germline-derived CDR1 and CDR2 are MNHEY and SVGAGI. V gave up 5 bases and J gave up 5 bases; unmatched junction bases: 10. Libraries were prepared by immunoSEQ multiplex PCR; TCRdb keeps only in-frame clonotypes and omits some of them. This sample has roughly 260,000 clones, with about nine tenths found just once. The genes are TRBV6-5 and TRBJ1-2; the match to TRBD1 covers 8 bases. Input material: peripheral blood. This clonotype originated in a woman aged 50 to 60 who had recovered from COVID-19. Here the CDR3 reads CASSTGQGDGYGYTF. The CDR3 DNA reads as TGTGCCAGCAGTACCGGACAGGGTGACGGTTATGGCTACACCTTC.